The 5 T cell receptor beta chains given below trace back to one sample, sequenced in a study of T cells after yellow fever vaccination (dated 2019 in TCRdb). The meaning of the sample's treatment or condition label: live attenuated yellow fever vaccine strain. Preparation of the library involved 5' RACE. Instrument on record: Illumina HiSeq 2500. TCRdb handled the public reads itself, with Q25 trimming in fastp and clone calling in MiXCR, and kept productive beta chains. Rows matching on CDR3 protein sequence are summarized as one entry with the most common DNA and genes. This sample gives around 350,000 distinct CDR3 sequences in total; approximately 6% of them show up just once. The top ten clonotypes cover about 15% of the sample. The sequencing used PBMCs, collected 5 days after the yellow fever booster vaccination. All receptors derive from a man under 40 who received the YFV17D yellow fever vaccine.

This clonotype was observed many times. This chain connects TRBV3-1 to TRBJ2-3; no firm D call. V gave up 1 base and J gave up 1 base, with 12 bases separating them. The CDR3 consists of 16 residues. From germline, CDR1 is LGHDT and CDR2 YNNKEL (reference sequence). The CDR3 loop reads CASSQVRIMGTDTQYF. The DNA for the CDR3 is TGTGCCAGCAGCCAAGTCCGAATTATGGGCACAGATACGCAGTATTTT.

This chain uses TRBV7-9 with TRBJ2-4; 8 bases are a match to TRBD1. This CDR3 comprises 17 residues. CDR1 is SEHNR, CDR2 FQNEAQ, per germline (reference sequence). The ends lost 4 bases at V and 0 bases at J; junction bases unmatched: 8. CDR3 DNA: TGTGCCAGCAGCTCCGACAGGGGATATCTAGCCAAAAACATTCAGTACTTC. Protein: CASSSDRGYLAKNIQYF.

This clonotype has only a few counts. The chain uses TRBV6-5 and TRBJ2-4; TRBD2 might be the D (6 bases). The CDR3 runs to 13 residues. V was shortened by 2 bases and J by 15 bases, with 17 bases between the two germline ends. The germline V gene has CDR1 MNHEY and CDR2 SVGAGI. The CDR3 spells CASSYRSGTRGYF. The CDR3 DNA sequence: TGTGCCAGCAGTTACCGCAGTGGGACGCGGGGGTACTTC.

This clonotype was observed a few times. The rearrangement uses TRBV29-1 and TRBJ1-2; possibly TRBD1 for D (6 bases). Per the germline V gene, CDR1 is SQVTM and CDR2 is ANQGSEA. V lost 5 bases to trimming and J lost 8 bases, with 18 bases between them. This CDR3 is built from 13 residues. CDR3: CSVRGIPLGGYTF. In DNA form, the CDR3 reads TGCAGCGTTAGGGGGATCCCTCTGGGGGGCTACACCTTC. Together with reference TRBV29-1 and TRBJ1-2, the CDR3 gives the full variable domain: SAVISQKPSRDICQRGTSLTIQCQVDSQVTMMFWYRQQPGQSLTLIATANQGSEATYESGFVIDKFPISRPNLTFSTLTVSNMSPEDSSIYLCSVRGIPLGGYTFGSGTRLTVV.

This clonotype was detected a few times. J is TRBJ2-1 and V is TRBV5-4; D uncertain. Per the germline V gene, CDR1 is SGHNT and CDR2 is YYREEE (reference sequence). The CDR3 loop spans 12 amino acids. V shed 10 bases and J shed 2 bases, with 10 bases lying between them. The CDR3 is CAVIDPYNEQFF. The CDR3 DNA reads TGTGCCGTAATAGACCCCTACAATGAGCAGTTCTTC. The whole variable domain, filled in from reference TRBV5-4 and TRBJ2-1, reads ETGVTQSPTHLIKTRGQQVTLRCSSQSGHNTVSWYQQALGQGPQFIFQYYREEENGRGNFPPRFSGLQFPNYSSELNVNALELDDSALYLCAVIDPYNEQFFGPGTRLTVL.